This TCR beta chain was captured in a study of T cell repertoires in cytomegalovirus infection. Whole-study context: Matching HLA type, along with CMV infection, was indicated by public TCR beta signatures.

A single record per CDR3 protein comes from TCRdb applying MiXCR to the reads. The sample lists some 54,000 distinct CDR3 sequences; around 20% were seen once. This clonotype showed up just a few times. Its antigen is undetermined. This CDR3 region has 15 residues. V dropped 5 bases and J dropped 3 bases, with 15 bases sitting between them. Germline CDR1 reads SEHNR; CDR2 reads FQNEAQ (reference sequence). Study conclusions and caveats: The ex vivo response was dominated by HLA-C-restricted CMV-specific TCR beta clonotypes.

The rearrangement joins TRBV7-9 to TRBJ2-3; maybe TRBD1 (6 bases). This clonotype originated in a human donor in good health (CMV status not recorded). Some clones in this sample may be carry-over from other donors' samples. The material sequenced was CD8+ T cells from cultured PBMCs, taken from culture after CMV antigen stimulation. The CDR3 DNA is TGTGCCAGCAGCGGTACAGGGAAGGTGACAGATACGCAGTATTTT. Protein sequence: CASSGTGKVTDTQYF.